A selection of T cell receptor beta chains follows, all from one sample in a study of T cells in lung cancer brain metastases. Measured with immunoSEQ multiplex PCR; TCRdb has only the in-frame clones, and not every one. The sample lists about 4,800 clones; approximately 90% were seen once. The specimen was tumor tissue from the primary lung tumor. These TCRs come from a woman aged 45-65 years with non-small cell lung cancer. The CDR3 runs from the conserved cysteine through the conserved F or W. D genes are given only for firm matches. Size tells how often a clone was seen (once, few, many) or the class of an expanded clone, and some rows leave it out.

d_gene: TRBD2
abundance: -
j_gene: TRBJ2-1
v_gene: TRBV6-6
CDR3nt: TGTGCCAGCAGACGGGAGGTCGTGAATGAGCAGTTCTTC
CDR3aa: CASRREVVNEQFF

d_gene: TRBD1
abundance: -
j_gene: TRBJ2-3
v_gene: TRBV6-4
CDR3nt: TGTGCTAGCAGGGCGACAGGGGGACCCACAGATACGCAGTATTTT
CDR3aa: CASRATGGPTDTQYF

d_gene: TRBD1
abundance: once
j_gene: TRBJ1-1
v_gene: TRBV18
CDR3nt: TGTGCCAGCTCACCCTTACAGGGGGCTGACACTGAAGCTTTCTTT
CDR3aa: CASSPLQGADTEAFF

d_gene: TRBD1
abundance: -
j_gene: TRBJ2-1
v_gene: TRBV4-1
CDR3nt: TGCGCCAGCAGCCAAGTGGACAGGGCCTCCGCTAAGGAGCAGTTCTTC
CDR3aa: CASSQVDRASAKEQFF

d_gene: TRBD1
abundance: -
j_gene: TRBJ1-2
v_gene: TRBV4-2
CDR3nt: TGTGCCAGCAGCTACGGTTCCGGGACAGGGGGGAAACACTATGGCTACACCTTC
CDR3aa: CASSYGSGTGGKHYGYTF

d_gene: -
abundance: -
j_gene: TRBJ1-3
v_gene: TRBV6-1
CDR3nt: TGTGCCAGCAGTGATGGCAGACCTTTTTCTGGAAACACCATATATTTT
CDR3aa: CASSDGRPFSGNTIYF

d_gene: TRBD1
abundance: -
j_gene: TRBJ2-3
v_gene: TRBV6-1
CDR3nt: TGTGCCAGCAGTGCGATGGACAGGGGGCAAGCAGATACGCAGTATTTT
CDR3aa: CASSAMDRGQADTQYF

d_gene: -
abundance: -
j_gene: TRBJ2-5
v_gene: TRBV9
CDR3nt: TGTGCCAGCAGCGTAACGGAAGAGACCCAGTACTTC
CDR3aa: CASSVTEETQYF

d_gene: TRBD2
abundance: -
j_gene: TRBJ2-5
v_gene: TRBV5-1
CDR3nt: TGCGCCAGCAGCTTAGGACTAGCGGGAGAGGCGCAAGAGACCCAGTACTTC
CDR3aa: CASSLGLAGEAQETQYF

d_gene: -
abundance: -
j_gene: TRBJ1-5
v_gene: TRBV19
CDR3nt: TGTGCCAGTGAACAGCACGGGGAACAGCCCCAGCATTTT
CDR3aa: CASEQHGEQPQHF

d_gene: TRBD2
abundance: -
j_gene: TRBJ2-1
v_gene: TRBV5-1
CDR3nt: TGCGCCAGTACCGGGACTAGCGGGAGGGGGGAGCAGTTCTTC
CDR3aa: CASTGTSGRGEQFF

d_gene: -
abundance: -
j_gene: TRBJ1-3
v_gene: TRBV5-4
CDR3nt: TGTGCCAGCAGCTCCCAGGGAAGTGGAAACACCATATATTTT
CDR3aa: CASSSQGSGNTIYF

d_gene: -
abundance: -
j_gene: TRBJ1-5
v_gene: TRBV2
CDR3nt: TGTGCCAGCGGCCTCCGAGGGGGGACTAGCAATCAGCCCCAGCATTTT
CDR3aa: CASGLRGGTSNQPQHF

d_gene: -
abundance: -
j_gene: TRBJ1-1
v_gene: TRBV28
CDR3nt: TGTGCCAGCAGTAAACTCCGGGAACAAGCTTTCTTT
CDR3aa: CASSKLREQAFF

d_gene: TRBD2
abundance: -
j_gene: TRBJ2-2
v_gene: TRBV5-1
CDR3nt: TGCGCCAGCAGCCTCCTAGCGGGAGGTGGCGGGGAGCTGTTTTTT
CDR3aa: CASSLLAGGGGELFF

d_gene: TRBD1
abundance: -
j_gene: TRBJ1-1
v_gene: TRBV6-6
CDR3nt: TGTGCCAGCGGAACGACAGGGACAGCTTTCTTT
CDR3aa: CASGTTGTAFF

d_gene: -
abundance: -
j_gene: TRBJ1-2
v_gene: TRBV19
CDR3nt: TGTGCCAGTACCCAAGGAAATAGGGGCTACACCTTC
CDR3aa: CASTQGNRGYTF

d_gene: TRBD1
abundance: -
j_gene: TRBJ1-3
v_gene: TRBV5-1
CDR3nt: TGCGCCAGCAGCTTGGGGACAGGAGGGGACACCATATATTTT
CDR3aa: CASSLGTGGDTIYF

d_gene: -
abundance: -
j_gene: TRBJ2-1
v_gene: TRBV2
CDR3nt: TGTGCCACCACCAGTGGGCCTACCTACAATGAGCAGTTCTTC
CDR3aa: CATTSGPTYNEQFF

d_gene: -
abundance: -
j_gene: TRBJ2-1
v_gene: TRBV7-2
CDR3nt: TGTGCCAGCAGCTTGACTAGTGGACCCTACAATGAGCAGTTCTTC
CDR3aa: CASSLTSGPYNEQFF

d_gene: TRBD1
abundance: -
j_gene: TRBJ1-1
v_gene: TRBV19
CDR3nt: TGTGCCAGTAGTATACAGGGGGTCTTATCTGAAGCTTTCTTT
CDR3aa: CASSIQGVLSEAFF

d_gene: TRBD1
abundance: once
j_gene: TRBJ2-4
v_gene: TRBV7-9
CDR3nt: TGTGCCAGCAGCTACGGCGGGGACAGGCTGTACTTC
CDR3aa: CASSYGGDRLYF

d_gene: TRBD1
abundance: -
j_gene: TRBJ1-1
v_gene: TRBV19
CDR3nt: TGTGCCAGTAGTAAGGACAGGGGGCAGACTGAAGCTTTCTTT
CDR3aa: CASSKDRGQTEAFF

d_gene: TRBD1
abundance: -
j_gene: TRBJ2-5
v_gene: TRBV10-3
CDR3nt: TGTGCCATCAGTGAAGGGACAGGGGGCTGGGAGACCCAGTACTTC
CDR3aa: CAISEGTGGWETQYF

d_gene: -
abundance: few
j_gene: TRBJ1-2
v_gene: TRBV13
CDR3nt: TGTGCCAGCAGCCCCGGACGTGGGGGGATCTATGGCTACACCTTC
CDR3aa: CASSPGRGGIYGYTF

d_gene: TRBD1
abundance: -
j_gene: TRBJ2-2
v_gene: TRBV4-1
CDR3nt: TGCGCCAGCAGCCCGCGGGACAGGGGAATAACCGGGGAGCTGTTTTTT
CDR3aa: CASSPRDRGITGELFF

d_gene: -
abundance: -
j_gene: TRBJ1-1
v_gene: TRBV29-1
CDR3nt: TGCAGCGTCAATGTGGGGGTAGGTGACACTGAAGCTTTCTTT
CDR3aa: CSVNVGVGDTEAFF

d_gene: -
abundance: -
j_gene: TRBJ1-2
v_gene: TRBV2
CDR3nt: TGTGCCAGCAACCCCGGGGGAGAATTGGGCTACACCTTC
CDR3aa: CASNPGGELGYTF

d_gene: -
abundance: -
j_gene: TRBJ1-2
v_gene: TRBV5-4
CDR3nt: TGTGCCAGCAGCTTGGCACAGGATGCAGGCACCTTC
CDR3aa: CASSLAQDAGTF